The 30 T cell receptor beta chains below come from one sample, sequenced in a study of control samples from healthy donors and cancer patients. Profiling relied on immunoSEQ multiplex PCR, and the TCRdb table lists in-frame clones only, not all of them. The repertoire includes 99,000 or so clones, roughly 78% of them detected once, and roughly 2% sits in the top ten. The sequenced sample consisted of blood. The receptors here all came from a man aged 60 to 69 in good health.

The V gene is TRBV5-1, the J gene TRBJ2-7; 7 nucleotides align to TRBD2. Per the germline V gene, CDR1 is SGHRS and CDR2 is YFSETQ. The CDR3 spans 14 residues. The ends lost 4 bases at V and 5 bases at J; junction bases unmatched: 9. The CDR3 DNA reads as TGCGCCAGCAGCCGGGGCGGGGGTGACGACGAGCAGTACTTC. It specifies CASSRGGGDDEQYF.

This clone was detected once. The rearrangement uses TRBV2 and TRBJ2-5, with 8 bases that match TRBD1. With 6 bases clipped from V and 7 bases from J, the junction kept 13 bases outside the gene matches. Germline V lookup: CDR1 SNHLY, CDR2 FYNNEI. The length of the CDR3 is 15 residues. CDR3 in amino acids: CASSPRGRGPGTQYF. The CDR3 DNA is TGTGCCAGCAGCCCGAGGGGCAGGGGGCCGGGGACCCAGTACTTC.

This rearrangement joins TRBV11-2 to TRBJ2-5; D gene uncertain. From germline, CDR1 is SGHAT and CDR2 FQNNGV. V was cut by 5 bases and J by 1 base, with 5 bases left in between. This CDR3 contains 12 residues. CDR3 nucleotides: TGTGCCAGCAGCCATACCCAAGAGACCCAGTACTTC. This translates into CASSHTQETQYF.

This chain links TRBV27 with TRBJ2-7; D might be TRBD2 (6 bases). The V end was cut by 3 bases, the J end by 0 bases, with 9 bases between. This CDR3 is 14 amino acids long. The V gene's germline CDR1 is MNHEY and CDR2 SMNVEV (reference sequence). The CDR3 here is CASSFAGSSYEQYF. The CDR3 coding sequence is TGTGCCAGCAGTTTTGCGGGGAGCTCCTACGAGCAGTACTTC.

The chain links TRBV7-9 to TRBJ2-7; no definite D call. The V gene lost 5 bases and the J gene lost 1 base, with 9 bases spanning the gap. Germline V gene data show CDR1 as SEHNR and CDR2 as FQNEAQ (reference sequence). The CDR3 has 13 residues. As DNA, the CDR3 is TGTGCCAGCAGCCCAGGTCTATCCTACGAGCAGTACTTC. This codes for CASSPGLSYEQYF.

The V call is TRBV2, the J call TRBJ2-6; D possibly matches TRBD1 or TRBD2 (6 bases each). CDR1 and CDR2 (germline): SNHLY, FYNNEI. V lost 7 bases to trimming and J lost 0 bases, with 10 bases between them. This CDR3 is 15 amino acids long. CDR3 in amino acids: CASTGGASGANVLTF. The CDR3 nucleotides read TGTGCCAGCACCGGGGGCGCCTCTGGGGCCAACGTCCTGACTTTC.

J is TRBJ1-1 and V is TRBV18; D perhaps matches TRBD1 (5 bases). The CDR3 sequence is 13 residues long. CDR1 KGHSH and CDR2 LQKENI come from the germline V gene. V gave up 4 bases and J gave up 3 bases, with 9 bases separating them. In nucleotides, the CDR3 is TGTGCCAGCTCACTGACGGGGGACACTGAAGCTTTCTTT. Its protein product is CASSLTGDTEAFF.

The gene calls are TRBV28 and TRBJ2-6, with D perhaps matching TRBD1 (5 bases). Germline V gives CDR1 MDHEN, CDR2 SYDVKM. With 4 bases removed from V and 0 bases from J, the gap between germline ends came to 16 bases. The CDR3 contains 18 residues. CDR3 loop: CASSSPVGVYSGANVLTF. Here the CDR3 DNA reads TGTGCCAGCAGTTCGCCAGTAGGGGTCTACTCTGGGGCCAACGTCCTGACTTTC.

This clone was recorded once. V and J are TRBV7-6 and TRBJ2-1; a possible D gene is TRBD2 (5 bases). V lost 4 bases to trimming and J lost 0 bases, with 19 bases between them. The CDR3 length is 18 residues. Germline V CDR1 and CDR2: SGHVS, FNYEAQ. The CDR3 reads CASSSYPTGVRSYNEQFF. For the CDR3, the DNA is TGTGCCAGCAGCTCTTACCCAACCGGGGTACGCTCCTACAATGAGCAGTTCTTC.

The chain employs TRBV4-1 and TRBJ2-7; D gene ambiguous. Germline V gene data show CDR1 as MGHRA and CDR2 as YSYEKL. This CDR3 region has 15 residues. The V and J ends lost 4 bases and 0 bases respectively, with 13 bases between them. CDR3 bases: TGCGCCAGCAGCCGATCGGACGCAGACTCCTACGAGCAGTACTTC. It codes for CASSRSDADSYEQYF.

This chain joins TRBV5-4 and TRBJ2-3; maybe TRBD1 (6 bases). The V gene's germline CDR1 is SGHNT and CDR2 YYREEE (reference sequence). With 6 bases removed from V and 4 bases from J, the gap between germline ends came to 18 bases. This CDR3 is built from 15 residues. The CDR3 sequence: CASTPRDIFADTQYF. The DNA for the CDR3 is TGTGCCAGCACCCCCCGGGACATTTTCGCAGATACGCAGTATTTT.

CDR3 amino acids: CASSRLSGGSGNTIYF. CDR3 bases: TGTGCCAGCAGCCGCCTATCCGGTGGCTCTGGAAACACCATATATTTT. The chain has TRBV3-1 (or the pseudogene TRBV3-2) and TRBJ1-3; D ambiguous. V gave up 4 bases and J gave up 0 bases, with 13 bases separating them. This CDR3 has 16 residues. The germline gives CDR1 LGHDT, CDR2 YNNKEL (reference sequence).

This clone was observed a handful of times. The chain's CDR3 is CASRRTGTYEQYF. DNA for the CDR3: TGTGCCAGCAGACGGACAGGGACCTACGAGCAGTACTTC. The chain couples TRBV6-5 to TRBJ2-7, with 8 positions matching TRBD1. The CDR3 is 13 residues long. Trimming took 6 bases from V and 2 from J; bases not matched to a gene: 3. Germline V gives CDR1 MNHEY, CDR2 SVGAGI.

V gene TRBV2 combines with J gene TRBJ2-3, with 8 bases that match TRBD1. The V segment lost 2 bases and the J segment 6 bases; nucleotides outside the gene matches: 10. The CDR3 contains 16 residues. Per the germline V gene, CDR1 is SNHLY and CDR2 is FYNNEI. The CDR3 region is CASSERWDRTSDTQYF. DNA for the CDR3: TGTGCCAGCAGTGAAAGGTGGGACAGGACCAGCGATACGCAGTATTTT.

V is TRBV11-1 and J is TRBJ2-2; 8 nucleotides agree with TRBD1. V gave up 1 base and J gave up 7 bases; unmatched junction bases: 2. The CDR3 runs to 14 residues. The germline V gene encodes CDR1 SGHAT and CDR2 FQDESV (reference sequence). CDR3 region: CASSLGTGIGELFF. The CDR3 DNA is TGTGCCAGCAGCTTAGGGACAGGGATCGGGGAGCTGTTTTTT.

This clone has only one observation. The rearrangement joins TRBV28 to TRBJ1-3; D possibly corresponds to TRBD1 (5 bases). Germline V gives CDR1 MDHEN, CDR2 SYDVKM. CDR3 size: 15 residues. The V end was cut by 4 bases, the J end by 4 bases, with 14 bases between. CDR3 sequence: CASSSPTGPGNTIYF. CDR3 bases: TGTGCCAGCAGTTCGCCCACGGGGCCCGGAAACACCATATATTTT.

The chain links TRBV20-1 to TRBJ1-1; no firm D call. The CDR3 sequence is 11 residues long. Deletions cut 4 bases from V and 8 bases from J, with 11 bases between. Germline loops: CDR1 DFQATT, CDR2 SNEGSKA (reference sequence). CDR3 in amino acids: CSAKDAGEAFF. CDR3 in DNA: TGCAGTGCTAAAGATGCCGGAGAAGCTTTCTTT.

This chain joins TRBV7-9 and TRBJ2-7; possibly TRBD1 for D (7 bases). V lost 5 bases to trimming and J lost 4 bases, with 15 bases between them. The CDR3 totals 14 residues. CDR1 is SEHNR, CDR2 FQNEAQ, per germline (reference sequence). In DNA form, the CDR3 reads TGTGCCAGCAGCCCCCGCAGGGGGACTTACGAGCAGTACTTC. Encoded protein: CASSPRRGTYEQYF.

The rearrangement uses TRBV29-1 and TRBJ2-3, with TRBD1 as a possible D gene (6 bases). Germline values: CDR1 SQVTM, CDR2 ANQGSEA. Trimming pared 1 base from V and 8 bases from J, leaving 16 bases between. The CDR3 runs to 14 residues. The DNA of the CDR3 is TGCAGCGTTGAAGGAGCGGCTTCACAGGGTACGCAGTATTTT. As protein: CSVEGAASQGTQYF.

This chain uses TRBV2 with TRBJ2-1, with a tentative D call TRBD2 (5 bases). Trimming cost V 3 bases and J 6 bases, with 15 bases left between them. The germline gives CDR1 SNHLY, CDR2 FYNNEI. This CDR3 spans 15 amino acids. The chain's CDR3 is CASSDGGRRINEQFF. Here the CDR3 DNA reads TGTGCCAGCAGTGATGGAGGTCGTCGGATCAATGAGCAGTTCTTC.

The V call is TRBV4-2, the J call TRBJ2-5; 9 nucleotides line up with TRBD2. Germline V gene data show CDR1 as LGHNA and CDR2 as YNFKEQ. V shed 5 bases and J 2 bases; nucleotides not matched to a gene: 9. CDR3 size: 16 residues. As DNA, the CDR3 is TGTGCCAGCAGCAAAAGCATAGCGGGGGCTCAAGAGACCCAGTACTTC. Protein: CASSKSIAGAQETQYF.

The gene calls are TRBV2 and TRBJ2-7, with D possibly being TRBD1 (6 bases). Trimming pared 3 bases from V and 6 bases from J, leaving 15 bases between. This CDR3 has 14 residues. CDR1 is SNHLY and CDR2 is FYNNEI in the germline V gene. As DNA, the CDR3 is TGTGCCAGCAGTGAGCGGCAGGGGTTCTCCGAGCAGTACTTC. It translates to CASSERQGFSEQYF.

This clone was picked up one time. V gene TRBV5-4 combines with J gene TRBJ2-1; unclear D gene. V lost 4 bases, J lost 0 bases, and 11 bases lay in between. CDR3 length: 15 amino acids. Germline V gene data show CDR1 as SGHNT and CDR2 as YYREEE (reference sequence). CDR3 sequence (DNA): TGTGCCAGCAGCGTGACGGTGAGCTCCTACAATGAGCAGTTCTTC. This translates into CASSVTVSSYNEQFF.

The gene calls are TRBV27 and TRBJ1-2; 10 bases line up with TRBD1. Germline CDR1 and CDR2: MNHEY and SMNVEV (reference sequence). The V gene end was trimmed by 9 bases and the J gene end by 2 bases; junction bases not matched to a gene: 3. This CDR3 has 13 amino acids. The CDR3 sequence is CASGDRGNYGYTF. The CDR3, as DNA: TGTGCCAGTGGGGACAGGGGAAACTATGGCTACACCTTC.

The rearrangement links TRBV9 to TRBJ2-7; a possible D gene is TRBD2 (5 bases). The CDR3 loop spans 15 amino acids. The germline gives CDR1 SGDLS, CDR2 YYNGEE. Between the trimmed V and J ends, which lost 0 bases and 2 bases, there was a span of 12 bases. Written as DNA, the CDR3 is TGTGCCAGCAGCGTAGGCCTAGCTCAGACCTACGAGCAGTACTTC. Encoded protein: CASSVGLAQTYEQYF.

The chain carries TRBV2 and TRBJ2-7; a possible D gene is TRBD1 (6 bases). Trimming shortened V by 6 bases and J by 6 bases, and 18 bases separated the two germline ends. The germline V gene has CDR1 SNHLY and CDR2 FYNNEI. The CDR3 covers 14 residues. CDR3 sequence: CASRIQGEISEQYF. The CDR3, as DNA: TGTGCCAGCAGAATACAGGGAGAGATAAGCGAGCAGTACTTC.

The gene calls are TRBV6-5 and TRBJ1-1, with D unresolved. Trimming cost V 5 bases and J 1 base, with 14 bases left between them. The CDR3 contains 15 residues. The germline V gene encodes CDR1 MNHEY and CDR2 SVGAGI. The CDR3 sequence: CASSRSFAQNTEAFF. The CDR3 DNA follows: TGTGCCAGCAGTCGGAGTTTCGCACAGAACACTGAAGCTTTCTTT.

The CDR3: CASSYGQTTNEKLFF. The CDR3 bases are TGTGCCAGCAGCTACGGACAGACAACTAATGAAAAACTGTTTTTT. J is TRBJ1-4 and V is TRBV6-5, with a possible D match to TRBD1 (6 bases). CDR3 size: 15 residues. In germline, CDR1 is MNHEY, CDR2 SVGAGI. V lost 6 bases and J 0 bases, leaving 11 bases between the germline ends.

The chain couples TRBV9 to TRBJ1-4; D is undetermined. CDR1 SGDLS and CDR2 YYNGEE come from the germline V gene. There are 13 residues in the CDR3. Trimming took off 0 bases at V and 4 bases at J, with 4 bases between the two ends. The CDR3 spells CASSVDINEKLFF. In DNA, the CDR3 is TGTGCCAGCAGCGTAGACATTAATGAAAAACTGTTTTTT.

This CDR3 is CASSQGTGGYQETQYF. CDR3 DNA sequence: TGCGCCAGCAGCCAAGGCACGGGGGGCTACCAAGAGACCCAGTACTTC. The chain combines TRBV4-1 with TRBJ2-5; tentative D call: TRBD2 (7 bases). The CDR3 has 16 residues. The V end lost 1 base, the J end lost 0 bases, and 12 bases lay between the germline ends. The germline V gene encodes CDR1 MGHRA and CDR2 YSYEKL.